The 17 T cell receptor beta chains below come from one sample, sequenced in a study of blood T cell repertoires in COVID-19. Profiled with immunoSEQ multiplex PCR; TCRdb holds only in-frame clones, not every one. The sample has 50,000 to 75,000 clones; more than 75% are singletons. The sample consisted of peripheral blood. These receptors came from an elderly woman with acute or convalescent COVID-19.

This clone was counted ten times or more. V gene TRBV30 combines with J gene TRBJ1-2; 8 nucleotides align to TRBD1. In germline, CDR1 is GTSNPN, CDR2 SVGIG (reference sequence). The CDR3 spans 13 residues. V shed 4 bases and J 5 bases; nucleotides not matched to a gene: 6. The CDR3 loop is CAWNRDRPYGYTF. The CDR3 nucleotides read TGTGCCTGGAACCGGGACAGGCCTTATGGCTACACCTTC. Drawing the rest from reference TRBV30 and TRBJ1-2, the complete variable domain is SQTIHQWPATLVQPVGSPLSLECTVEGTSNPNLYWYRQAAGRGLQLLFYSVGIGQISSEVPQNLSASRPQDRQFILSSKKLLLSDSGFYLCAWNRDRPYGYTFGSGTRLTVV.

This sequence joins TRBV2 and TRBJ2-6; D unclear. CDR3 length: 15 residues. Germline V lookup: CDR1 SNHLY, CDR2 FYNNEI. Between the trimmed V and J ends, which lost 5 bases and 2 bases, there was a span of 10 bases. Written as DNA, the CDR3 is TGTGCCAGCAGTTTGAACTCCCCTGGGGCCAACGTCCTGACTTTC. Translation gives CASSLNSPGANVLTF.

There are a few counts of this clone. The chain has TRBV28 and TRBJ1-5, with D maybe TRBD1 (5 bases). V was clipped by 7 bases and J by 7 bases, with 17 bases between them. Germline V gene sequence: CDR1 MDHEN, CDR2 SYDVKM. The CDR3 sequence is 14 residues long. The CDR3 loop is CASIRGGGGQPQHF. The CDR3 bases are TGTGCCAGCATTCGGGGGGGAGGTGGGCAGCCCCAGCATTTT.

CDR3 sequence: CASSDEFVTGGPSGEQFF. As DNA, the CDR3 is TGTGCCAGTAGCGACGAGTTCGTGACGGGAGGGCCAAGTGGTGAGCAGTTCTTC. The V and J genes are TRBV19 and TRBJ2-1, with TRBD2 matching 8 bases. This CDR3 region has 18 residues. Germline V gene data show CDR1 as LNHDA and CDR2 as SQIVND (reference sequence). V lost 6 bases and J lost 9; bases outside the gene matches: 22.

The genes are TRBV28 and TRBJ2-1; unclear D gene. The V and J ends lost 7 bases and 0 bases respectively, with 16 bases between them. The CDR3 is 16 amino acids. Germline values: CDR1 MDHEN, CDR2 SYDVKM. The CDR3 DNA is TGTGCCAGCACCTGGTTTGGTCGGAGCTCCTACAATGAGCAGTTCTTC. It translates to CASTWFGRSSYNEQFF.

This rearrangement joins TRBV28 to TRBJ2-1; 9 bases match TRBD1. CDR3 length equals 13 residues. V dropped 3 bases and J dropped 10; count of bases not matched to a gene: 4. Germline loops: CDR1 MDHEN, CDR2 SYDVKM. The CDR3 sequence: CASSLSDRGEQFF. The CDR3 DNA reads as TGTGCCAGCAGTTTGTCGGACAGGGGCGAGCAGTTCTTC. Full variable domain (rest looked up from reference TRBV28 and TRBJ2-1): DVKVTQSSRYLVKRTGEKVFLECVQDMDHENMFWYRQDPGLGLRLIYFSYDVKMKEKGDIPEGYSVSREKKERFSLILESASTNQTSMYLCASSLSDRGEQFFGPGTRLTVL.

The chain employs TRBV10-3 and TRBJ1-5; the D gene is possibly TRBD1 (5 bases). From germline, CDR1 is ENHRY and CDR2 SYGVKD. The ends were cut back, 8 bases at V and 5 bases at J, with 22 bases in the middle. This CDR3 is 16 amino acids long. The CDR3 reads CAIGEGLIEADQPQHF. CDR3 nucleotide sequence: TGTGCCATCGGGGAGGGACTTATTGAAGCGGATCAGCCCCAGCATTTT.

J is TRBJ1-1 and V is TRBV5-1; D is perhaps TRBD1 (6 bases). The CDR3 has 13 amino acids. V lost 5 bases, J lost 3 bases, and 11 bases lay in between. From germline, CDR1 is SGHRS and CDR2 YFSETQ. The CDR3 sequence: CASRGAGDTEAFF. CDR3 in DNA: TGCGCCAGCAGGGGGGCAGGGGACACTGAAGCTTTCTTT.

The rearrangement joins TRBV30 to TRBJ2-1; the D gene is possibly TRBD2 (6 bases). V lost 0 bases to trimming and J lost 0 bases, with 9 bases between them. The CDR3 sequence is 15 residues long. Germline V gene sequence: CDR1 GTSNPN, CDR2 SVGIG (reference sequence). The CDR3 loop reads CAWSVRRGSYNEQFF. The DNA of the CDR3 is TGTGCCTGGAGTGTACGGAGGGGCTCCTACAATGAGCAGTTCTTC.

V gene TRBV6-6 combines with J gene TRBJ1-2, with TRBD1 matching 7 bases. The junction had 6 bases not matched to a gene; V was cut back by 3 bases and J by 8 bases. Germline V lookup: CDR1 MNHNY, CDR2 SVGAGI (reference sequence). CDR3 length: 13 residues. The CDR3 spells CASSYPTGNGYTF. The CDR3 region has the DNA TGTGCCAGCAGTTATCCGACAGGGAACGGCTACACCTTC.

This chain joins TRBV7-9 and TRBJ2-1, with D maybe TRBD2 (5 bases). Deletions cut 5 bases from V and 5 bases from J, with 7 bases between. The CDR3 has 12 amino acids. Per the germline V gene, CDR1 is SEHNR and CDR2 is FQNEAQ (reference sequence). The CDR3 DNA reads TGTGCCAGCAGCCTGAGGGACAATGAGCAGTTCTTC. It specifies CASSLRDNEQFF. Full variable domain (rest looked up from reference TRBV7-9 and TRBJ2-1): DTGVSQNPRHKITKRGQNVTFRCDPISEHNRLYWYRQTLGQGPEFLTYFQNEAQLEKSRLLSDRFSAERPKGSFSTLEIQRTEQGDSAMYLCASSLRDNEQFFGPGTRLTVL.

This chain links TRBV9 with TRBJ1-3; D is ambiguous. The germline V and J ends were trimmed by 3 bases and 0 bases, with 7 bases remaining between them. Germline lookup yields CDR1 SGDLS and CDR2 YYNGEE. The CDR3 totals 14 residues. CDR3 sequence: CASSGQRSGNTIYF. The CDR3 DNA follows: TGTGCCAGCAGCGGGCAACGCTCTGGAAACACCATATATTTT. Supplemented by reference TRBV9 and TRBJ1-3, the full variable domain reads DSGVTQTPKHLITATGQRVTLRCSPRSGDLSVYWYQQSLDQGLQFLIQYYNGEERAKGNILERFSAQQFPDLHSELNLSSLELGDSALYFCASSGQRSGNTIYFGEGSWLTVV.

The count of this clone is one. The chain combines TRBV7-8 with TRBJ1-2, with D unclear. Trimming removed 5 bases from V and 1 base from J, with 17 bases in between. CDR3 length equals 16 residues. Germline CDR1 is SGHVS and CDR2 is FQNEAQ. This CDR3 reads CASSLGRRGNNYGYTF. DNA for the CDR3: TGTGCCAGCAGCCTAGGAAGGAGAGGGAATAACTATGGCTACACCTTC.

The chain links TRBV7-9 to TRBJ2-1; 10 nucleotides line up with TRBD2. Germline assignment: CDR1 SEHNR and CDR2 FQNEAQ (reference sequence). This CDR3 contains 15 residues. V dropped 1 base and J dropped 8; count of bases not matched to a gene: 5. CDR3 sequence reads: CASSLGAGGVHEQFF. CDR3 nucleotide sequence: TGTGCCAGCAGCTTAGGAGCGGGAGGGGTTCATGAGCAGTTCTTC.

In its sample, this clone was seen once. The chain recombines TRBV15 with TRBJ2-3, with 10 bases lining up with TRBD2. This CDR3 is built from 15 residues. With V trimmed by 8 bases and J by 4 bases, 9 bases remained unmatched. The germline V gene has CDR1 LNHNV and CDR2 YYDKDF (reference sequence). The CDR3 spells CATRPLAGASDTQYF. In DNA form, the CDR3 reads TGTGCCACCCGACCTCTAGCGGGAGCATCAGATACGCAGTATTTT.

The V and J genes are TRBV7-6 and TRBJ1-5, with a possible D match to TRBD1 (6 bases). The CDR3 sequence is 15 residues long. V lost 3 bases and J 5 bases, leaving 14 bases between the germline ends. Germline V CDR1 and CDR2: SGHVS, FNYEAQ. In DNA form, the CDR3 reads TGTGCCAGCAGCTTTTCGGGGGGCGTCGATCAGCCCCAGCATTTT. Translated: CASSFSGGVDQPQHF.

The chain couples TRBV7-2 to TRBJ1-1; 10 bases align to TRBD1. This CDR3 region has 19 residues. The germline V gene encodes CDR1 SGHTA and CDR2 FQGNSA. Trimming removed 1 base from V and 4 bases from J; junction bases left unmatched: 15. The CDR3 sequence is CASSLGFGGQGGWSTEAFF. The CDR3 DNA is TGTGCCAGCAGCTTAGGTTTCGGAGGACAGGGGGGGTGGAGCACTGAAGCTTTCTTT.